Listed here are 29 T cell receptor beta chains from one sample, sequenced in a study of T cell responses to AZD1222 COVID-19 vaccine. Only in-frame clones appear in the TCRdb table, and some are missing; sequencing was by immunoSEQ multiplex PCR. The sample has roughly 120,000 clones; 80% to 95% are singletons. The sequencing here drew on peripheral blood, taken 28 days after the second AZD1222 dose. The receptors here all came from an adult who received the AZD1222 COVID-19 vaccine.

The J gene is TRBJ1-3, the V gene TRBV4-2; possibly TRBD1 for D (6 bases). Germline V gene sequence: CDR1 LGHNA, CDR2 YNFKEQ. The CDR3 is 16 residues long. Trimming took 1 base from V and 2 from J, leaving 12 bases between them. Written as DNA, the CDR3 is TGTGCCAGCAGCCAAGTCTCGACAGGACCTGGAAACACCATATATTTT. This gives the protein CASSQVSTGPGNTIYF.

The CDR3 is CATSDSTGDGYTF. The CDR3 DNA reads TGTGCCACCAGTGATTCGACAGGGGATGGCTACACCTTC. This sequence joins TRBV24-1 and TRBJ1-2, with 8 bases lining up with TRBD1. The CDR3 covers 13 residues. Germline-derived CDR1 and CDR2 are KGHDR and SFDVKD. The V gene end was trimmed by 2 bases and the J gene end by 6 bases; junction bases not matched to a gene: 1.

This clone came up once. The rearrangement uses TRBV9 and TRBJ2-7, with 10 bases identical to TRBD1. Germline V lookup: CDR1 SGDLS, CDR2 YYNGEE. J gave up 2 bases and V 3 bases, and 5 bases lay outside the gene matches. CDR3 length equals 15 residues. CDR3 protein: CASSGGQGTPYEQYF. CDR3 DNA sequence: TGTGCCAGCAGCGGGGGACAGGGGACCCCCTACGAGCAGTACTTC.

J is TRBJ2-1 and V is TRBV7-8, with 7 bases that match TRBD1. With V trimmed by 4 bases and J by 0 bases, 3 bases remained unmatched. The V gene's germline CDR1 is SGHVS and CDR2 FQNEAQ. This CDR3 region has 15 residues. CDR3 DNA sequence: TGTGCCAGCAGCTCGTCAGGGGGCTCCTACAATGAGCAGTTCTTC. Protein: CASSSSGGSYNEQFF.

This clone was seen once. The CDR3 bases are TGTGCCAGCAGTGAATGGGTAGAAGCTTTCTTT. This gives the protein CASSEWVEAFF. The chain employs TRBV2 and TRBJ1-1; no clear D gene. V lost 2 bases and J lost 8, with 6 bases in between. The germline V gene encodes CDR1 SNHLY and CDR2 FYNNEI. The CDR3 sequence is 11 residues long.

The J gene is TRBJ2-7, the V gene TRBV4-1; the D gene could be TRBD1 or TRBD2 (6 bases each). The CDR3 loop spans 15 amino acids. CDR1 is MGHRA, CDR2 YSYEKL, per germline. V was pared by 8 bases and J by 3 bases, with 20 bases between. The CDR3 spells CASSTFAGTNYEQYF. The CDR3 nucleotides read TGCGCCAGCTCGACATTCGCGGGGACAAACTACGAGCAGTACTTC.

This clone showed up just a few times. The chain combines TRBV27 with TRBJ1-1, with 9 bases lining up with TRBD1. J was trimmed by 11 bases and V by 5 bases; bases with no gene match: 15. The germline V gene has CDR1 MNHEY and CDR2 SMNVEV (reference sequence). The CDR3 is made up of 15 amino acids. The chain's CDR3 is CASSPLLTGGGGAFF. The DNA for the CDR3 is TGTGCCAGCAGTCCCCTTTTAACAGGGGGCGGAGGGGCTTTCTTT.

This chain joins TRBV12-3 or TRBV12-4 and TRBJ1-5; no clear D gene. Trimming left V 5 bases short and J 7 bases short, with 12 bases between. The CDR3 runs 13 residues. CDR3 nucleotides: TGTGCCAGCAGTCTCGGTCCGGGACAGCCCCAGCATTTT. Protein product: CASSLGPGQPQHF.

The CDR3 here is CASSQAVRFSGYTF. The CDR3 DNA is TGCGCCAGCAGCCAAGCTGTGCGGTTCTCTGGCTACACCTTC. This chain links TRBV4-3 with TRBJ1-2; the D is unclear. Deletions cut 1 base from V and 7 bases from J, with 13 bases between. Germline V CDR1 and CDR2: LGHNA, YSLEER. The CDR3 runs 14 residues.

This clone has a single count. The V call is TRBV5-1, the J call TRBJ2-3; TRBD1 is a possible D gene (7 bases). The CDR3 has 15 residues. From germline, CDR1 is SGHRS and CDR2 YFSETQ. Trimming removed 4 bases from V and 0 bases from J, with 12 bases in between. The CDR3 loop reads CASSGGTASTDTQYF. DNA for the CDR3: TGCGCCAGCAGCGGCGGGACAGCTAGCACAGATACGCAGTATTTT. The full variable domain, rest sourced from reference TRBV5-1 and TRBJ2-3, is KAGVTQTPRYLIKTRGQQVTLSCSPISGHRSVSWYQQTPGQGLQFLFEYFSETQRNKGNFPGRFSGRQFSNSRSEMNVSTLELGDSALYLCASSGGTASTDTQYFGPGTRLTVL.

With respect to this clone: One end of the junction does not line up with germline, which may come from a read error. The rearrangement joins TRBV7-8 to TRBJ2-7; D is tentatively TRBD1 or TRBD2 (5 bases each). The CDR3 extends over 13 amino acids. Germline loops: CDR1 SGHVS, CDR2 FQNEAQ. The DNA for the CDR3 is TGTGCCAGCAGCCTAGCCATAGACAGTGAGCAGTACTTC. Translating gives CASSLAIDSEQYF.

The CDR3, as DNA: TGTGCCTGGAGTGGGGAACAGGGGTCCGAGGAGACCCAGTACTTC. It is translated as CAWSGEQGSEETQYF. J is TRBJ2-5 and V is TRBV30, with TRBD1 matching over 7 bases. The J segment lost 5 bases and the V segment lost 1 base, leaving 10 bases of the junction unmatched. This CDR3 spans 15 amino acids. Per germline, CDR1 GTSNPN and CDR2 SVGIG (reference sequence).

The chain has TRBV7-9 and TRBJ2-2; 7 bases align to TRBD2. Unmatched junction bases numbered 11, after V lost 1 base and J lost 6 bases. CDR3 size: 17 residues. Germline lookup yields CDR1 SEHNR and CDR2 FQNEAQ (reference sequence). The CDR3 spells CASSLVISGDVSGELFF. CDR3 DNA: TGTGCCAGCAGCTTAGTGATCAGCGGGGATGTCTCCGGGGAGCTGTTTTTT.

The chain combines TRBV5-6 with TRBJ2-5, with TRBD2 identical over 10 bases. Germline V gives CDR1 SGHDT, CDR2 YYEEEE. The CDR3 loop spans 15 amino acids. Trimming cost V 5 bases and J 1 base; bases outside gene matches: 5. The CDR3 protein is CASRSSGGLQETQYF. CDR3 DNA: TGTGCCAGCAGATCTAGCGGGGGCCTCCAAGAGACCCAGTACTTC.

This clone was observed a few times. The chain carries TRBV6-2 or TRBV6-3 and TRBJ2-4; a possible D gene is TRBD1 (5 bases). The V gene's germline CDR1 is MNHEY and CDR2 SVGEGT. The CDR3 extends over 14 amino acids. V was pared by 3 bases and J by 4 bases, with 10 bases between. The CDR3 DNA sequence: TGTGCCAGCAGTTATTCAGGGTCAAAAAACATTCAGTACTTC. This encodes CASSYSGSKNIQYF.

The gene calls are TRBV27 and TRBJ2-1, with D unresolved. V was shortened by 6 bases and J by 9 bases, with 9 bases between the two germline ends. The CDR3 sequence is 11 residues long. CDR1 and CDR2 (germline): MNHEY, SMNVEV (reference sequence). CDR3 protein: CASSLLSEQFF. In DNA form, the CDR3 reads TGTGCCAGCAGCCTGTTAAGTGAGCAGTTCTTC.

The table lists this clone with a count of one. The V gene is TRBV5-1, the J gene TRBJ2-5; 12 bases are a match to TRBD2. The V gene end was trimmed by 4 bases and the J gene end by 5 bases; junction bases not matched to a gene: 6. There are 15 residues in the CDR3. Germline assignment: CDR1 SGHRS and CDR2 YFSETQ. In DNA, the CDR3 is TGCGCCAGCAGCGCCTCTAGCGGGGGGGCGGAGACCCAGTACTTC. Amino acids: CASSASSGGAETQYF.

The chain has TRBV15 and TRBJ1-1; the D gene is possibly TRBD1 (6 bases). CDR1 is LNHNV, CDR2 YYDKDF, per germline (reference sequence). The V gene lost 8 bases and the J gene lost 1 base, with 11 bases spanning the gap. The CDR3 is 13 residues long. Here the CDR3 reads CATGGQTNTEAFF. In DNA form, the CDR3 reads TGTGCCACCGGGGGACAAACGAACACTGAAGCTTTCTTT. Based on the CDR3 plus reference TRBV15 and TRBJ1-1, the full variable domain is DAMVIQNPRYQVTQFGKPVTLSCSQTLNHNVMYWYQQKSSQAPKLLFHYYDKDFNNEADTPDNFQSRRPNTSFCFLDIRSPGLGDTAMYLCATGGQTNTEAFFGQGTRLTVV.

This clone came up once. In DNA form, the CDR3 reads TGTGCCAGCAGTGAGCTGACCGGGGCTTTCTTT. Its protein is CASSELTGAFF. The chain couples TRBV6-1 to TRBJ1-1; D gene unclear. The CDR3 length is 11 residues. Germline lookup yields CDR1 MNHNS and CDR2 SASEGT. V was cut by 3 bases and J by 11 bases, with 10 bases left in between.

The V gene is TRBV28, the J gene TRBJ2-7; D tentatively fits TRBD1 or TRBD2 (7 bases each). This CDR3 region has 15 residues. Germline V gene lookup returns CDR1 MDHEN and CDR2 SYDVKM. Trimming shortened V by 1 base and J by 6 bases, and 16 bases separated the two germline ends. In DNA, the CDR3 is TGTGCCAGCAGTTTATTTGGGACAGCGGGGCGCGAGCAGTACTTC. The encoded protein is CASSLFGTAGREQYF.

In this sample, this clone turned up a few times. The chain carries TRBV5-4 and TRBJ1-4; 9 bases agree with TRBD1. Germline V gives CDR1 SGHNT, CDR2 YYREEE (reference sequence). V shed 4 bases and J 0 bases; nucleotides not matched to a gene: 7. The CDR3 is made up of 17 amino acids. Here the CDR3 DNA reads TGTGCCAGCAGCCTGGGGGGACAGGGTGCAACTAATGAAAAACTGTTTTTT. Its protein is CASSLGGQGATNEKLFF.

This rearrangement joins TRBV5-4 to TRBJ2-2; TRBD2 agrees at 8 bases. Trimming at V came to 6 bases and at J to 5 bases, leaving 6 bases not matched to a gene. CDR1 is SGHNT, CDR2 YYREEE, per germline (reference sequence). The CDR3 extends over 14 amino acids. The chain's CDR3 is CASTPGGTTGELFF. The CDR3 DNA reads TGTGCCAGCACCCCGGGGGGGACGACCGGGGAGCTGTTTTTT.

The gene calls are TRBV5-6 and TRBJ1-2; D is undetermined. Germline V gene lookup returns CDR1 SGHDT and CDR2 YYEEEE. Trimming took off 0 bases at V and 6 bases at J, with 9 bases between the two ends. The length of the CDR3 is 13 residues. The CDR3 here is CASSLARGNGYTF. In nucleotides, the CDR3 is TGTGCCAGCAGCTTGGCCCGGGGAAATGGCTACACCTTC.

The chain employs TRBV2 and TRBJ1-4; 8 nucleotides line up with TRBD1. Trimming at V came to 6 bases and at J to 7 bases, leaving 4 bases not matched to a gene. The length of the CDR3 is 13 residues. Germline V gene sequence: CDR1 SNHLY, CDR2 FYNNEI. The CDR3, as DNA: TGTGCCAGCAGGGTGGACAGGGCTGAAAAACTGTTTTTT. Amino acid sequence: CASRVDRAEKLFF.

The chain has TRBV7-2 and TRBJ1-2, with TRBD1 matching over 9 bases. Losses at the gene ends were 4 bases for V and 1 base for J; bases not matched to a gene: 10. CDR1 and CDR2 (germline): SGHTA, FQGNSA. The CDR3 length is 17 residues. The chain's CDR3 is CASSSGQGFNFNYGYTF. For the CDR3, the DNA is TGTGCCAGCAGCTCCGGACAGGGGTTTAACTTTAACTATGGCTACACCTTC.

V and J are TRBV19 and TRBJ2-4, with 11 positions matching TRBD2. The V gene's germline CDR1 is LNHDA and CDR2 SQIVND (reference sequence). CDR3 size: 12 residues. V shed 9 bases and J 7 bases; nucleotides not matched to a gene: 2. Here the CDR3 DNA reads TGTGCCAGCGCTAGCGGGGGGAACATTCAGTACTTC. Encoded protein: CASASGGNIQYF.

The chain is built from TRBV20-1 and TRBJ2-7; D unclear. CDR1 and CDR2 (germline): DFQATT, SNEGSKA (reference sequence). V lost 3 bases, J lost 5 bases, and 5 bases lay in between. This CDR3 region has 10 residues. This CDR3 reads CSASDNEQYF. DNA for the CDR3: TGCAGTGCTAGTGATAACGAGCAGTACTTC.

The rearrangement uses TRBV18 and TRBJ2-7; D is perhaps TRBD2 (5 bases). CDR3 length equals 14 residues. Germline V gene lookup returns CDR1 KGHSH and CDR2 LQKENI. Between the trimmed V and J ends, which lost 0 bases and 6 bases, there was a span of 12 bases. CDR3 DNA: TGTGCCAGCTCACCACCGATGGAGGAAAGCGAGCAGTACTTC. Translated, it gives CASSPPMEESEQYF.

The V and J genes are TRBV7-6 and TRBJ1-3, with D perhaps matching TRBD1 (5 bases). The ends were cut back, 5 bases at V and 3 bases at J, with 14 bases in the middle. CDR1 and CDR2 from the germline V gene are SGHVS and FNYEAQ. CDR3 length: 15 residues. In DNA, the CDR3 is TGTGCCAGCAGCCCCGTAACAGGCTTTGGAAACACCATATATTTT. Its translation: CASSPVTGFGNTIYF.